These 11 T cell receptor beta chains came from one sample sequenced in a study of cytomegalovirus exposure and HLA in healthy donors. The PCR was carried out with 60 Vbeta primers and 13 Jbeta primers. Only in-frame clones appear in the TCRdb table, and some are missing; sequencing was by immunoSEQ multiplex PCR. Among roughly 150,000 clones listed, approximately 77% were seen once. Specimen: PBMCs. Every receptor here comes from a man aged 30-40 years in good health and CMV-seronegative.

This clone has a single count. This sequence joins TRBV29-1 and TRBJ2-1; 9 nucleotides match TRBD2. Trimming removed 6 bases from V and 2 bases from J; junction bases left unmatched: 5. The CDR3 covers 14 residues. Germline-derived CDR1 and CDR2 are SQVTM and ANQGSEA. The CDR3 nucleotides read TGCAGCGTGGTTAGCGGGAGTACCTACAATGAGCAGTTCTTC. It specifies CSVVSGSTYNEQFF.

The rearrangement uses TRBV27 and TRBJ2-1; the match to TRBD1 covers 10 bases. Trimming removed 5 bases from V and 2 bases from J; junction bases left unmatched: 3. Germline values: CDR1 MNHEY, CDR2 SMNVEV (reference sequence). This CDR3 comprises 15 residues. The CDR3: CASSPGQGAYNEQFF. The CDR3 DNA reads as TGTGCCAGCAGTCCCGGACAGGGGGCCTACAATGAGCAGTTCTTC.

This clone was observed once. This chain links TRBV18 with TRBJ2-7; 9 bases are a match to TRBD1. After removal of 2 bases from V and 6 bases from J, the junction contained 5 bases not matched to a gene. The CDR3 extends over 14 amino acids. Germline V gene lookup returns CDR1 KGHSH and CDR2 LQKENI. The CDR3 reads CASSPGTGSGEQYF. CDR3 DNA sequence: TGTGCCAGCTCACCAGGGACAGGGTCGGGCGAGCAGTACTTC.

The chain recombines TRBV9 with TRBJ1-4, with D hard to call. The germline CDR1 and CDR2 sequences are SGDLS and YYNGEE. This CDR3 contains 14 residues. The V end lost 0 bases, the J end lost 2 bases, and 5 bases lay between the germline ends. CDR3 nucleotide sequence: TGTGCCAGCAGCGTAGGACATACTAATGAAAAACTGTTTTTT. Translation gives CASSVGHTNEKLFF.

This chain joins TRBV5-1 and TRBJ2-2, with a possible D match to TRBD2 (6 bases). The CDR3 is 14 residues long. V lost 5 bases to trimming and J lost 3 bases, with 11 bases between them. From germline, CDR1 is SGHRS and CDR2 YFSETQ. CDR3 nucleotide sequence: TGCGCCAGCAGTATTAGCGGTGACACCGGGGAGCTGTTTTTT. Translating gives CASSISGDTGELFF.

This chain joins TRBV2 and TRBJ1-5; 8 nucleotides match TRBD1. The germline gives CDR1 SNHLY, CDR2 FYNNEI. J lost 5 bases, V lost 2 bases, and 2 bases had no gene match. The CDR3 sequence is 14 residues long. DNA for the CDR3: TGTGCCAGCAGTGAATCAGGGGGCCATCAGCCCCAGCATTTT. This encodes CASSESGGHQPQHF.

In nucleotides, the CDR3 is TGTGCCAGCAGCCAGGGGGCGTCCTCCTACAATGAGCAGTTCTTC. It specifies CASSQGASSYNEQFF. This chain uses TRBV11-2 with TRBJ2-1, with 8 bases fitting TRBD1. The CDR3 is 15 amino acids. Germline V lookup: CDR1 SGHAT, CDR2 FQNNGV. The junction had 3 bases not matched to a gene; V was cut back by 5 bases and J by 0 bases.

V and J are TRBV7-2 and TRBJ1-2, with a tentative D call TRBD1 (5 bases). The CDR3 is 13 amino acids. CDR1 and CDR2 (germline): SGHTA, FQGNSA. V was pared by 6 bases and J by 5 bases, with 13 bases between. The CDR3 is CASSELGAYGYTF. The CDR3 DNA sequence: TGTGCCAGCAGTGAACTTGGGGCGTATGGCTACACCTTC.

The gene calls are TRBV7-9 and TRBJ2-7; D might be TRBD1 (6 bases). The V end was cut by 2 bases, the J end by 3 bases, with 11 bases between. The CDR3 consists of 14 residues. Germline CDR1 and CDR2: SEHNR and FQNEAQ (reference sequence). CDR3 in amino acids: CASSLQDSYYEQYF. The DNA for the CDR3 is TGTGCCAGCAGCTTACAGGACAGCTACTACGAGCAGTACTTC.

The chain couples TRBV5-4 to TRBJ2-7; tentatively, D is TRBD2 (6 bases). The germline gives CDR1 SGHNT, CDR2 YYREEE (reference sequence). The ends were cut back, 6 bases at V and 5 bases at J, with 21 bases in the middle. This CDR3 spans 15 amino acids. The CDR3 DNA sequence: TGTGCCAGCAACCCGGGGGTTGGTAGAGCCCACGAGCAGTACTTC. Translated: CASNPGVGRAHEQYF. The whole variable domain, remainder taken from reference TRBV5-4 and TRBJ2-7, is ETGVTQSPTHLIKTRGQQVTLRCSSQSGHNTVSWYQQALGQGPQFIFQYYREEENGRGNFPPRFSGLQFPNYSSELNVNALELDDSALYLCASNPGVGRAHEQYFGPGTRLTVT.

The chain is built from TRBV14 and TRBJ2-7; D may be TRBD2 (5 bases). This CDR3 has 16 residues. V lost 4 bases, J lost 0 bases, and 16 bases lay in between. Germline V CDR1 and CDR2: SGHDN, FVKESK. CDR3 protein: CASSPAILARSYEQYF. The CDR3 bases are TGTGCCAGCAGCCCTGCAATCCTAGCTCGCTCCTACGAGCAGTACTTC.